Each of the 15 T cell receptor beta chains below was sequenced from the same sample in a study of T cells in localized non-small cell lung cancer (dated by TCRdb to the early 2020s). The method behind the library was the immunoSEQ multiplex PCR assay. Held by TCRdb, this immuneACCESS table contains in-frame sequences only and omits some clones. Under half of the omission traces to an unresolved V gene where checked; the cause of the rest is unknown. The sample data list some 2,200 clones, and about 24% of these were observed just once. The ten largest clones add up to 11% to 15% of the sample. The specimen was normal lung tissue next to the tumor, collected before any cancer treatment. The receptors shown here come from a male donor aged 60 or over with stage I lung adenocarcinoma.

The chain couples TRBV18 to TRBJ2-3, with D uncertain. The V end lost 1 base, the J end lost 3 bases, and 8 bases lay between the germline ends. Germline CDR1 reads KGHSH; CDR2 reads LQKENI. This CDR3 contains 14 residues. CDR3 nucleotide sequence: TGTGCCAGCTCACCACTTACTGGAACAGATACGCAGTATTTT. Amino acids: CASSPLTGTDTQYF.

The genes are TRBV11-3 and TRBJ1-4; 8 nucleotides line up with TRBD1. Germline trimming cut 5 bases from V and 4 bases from J; bases unmatched to any gene: 3. CDR3 length: 14 residues. CDR1 SGHNT and CDR2 YENEEA come from the germline V gene. The CDR3 DNA reads as TGTGCCAGCAGCGCGGGACAGGTTAATGAAAAACTGTTTTTT. It is translated as CASSAGQVNEKLFF.

The CDR3 loop reads CASSMGRPQHF. The CDR3 DNA reads as TGTGCCAGTAGTATGGGAAGGCCCCAGCATTTT. V is TRBV19 and J is TRBJ1-5; no reliable D call. This CDR3 is 11 amino acids long. The V end was cut by 3 bases, the J end by 9 bases, with 6 bases between. Germline V CDR1 and CDR2: LNHDA, SQIVND (reference sequence).

This chain uses TRBV18 with TRBJ1-3; unclear D gene. The V end lost 4 bases, the J end lost 0 bases, and 4 bases lay between the germline ends. The CDR3 loop spans 13 amino acids. Germline V gives CDR1 KGHSH, CDR2 LQKENI. CDR3 sequence reads: CASSRGSGNTIYF. CDR3 DNA sequence: TGTGCCAGCTCACGGGGCTCTGGAAACACCATATATTTT.

The table lists this clone with a few counts. The genes are TRBV19 and TRBJ2-2; D uncertain. Looked up from germline, CDR1 is LNHDA and CDR2 is SQIVND (reference sequence). The CDR3 totals 14 residues. V gave up 5 bases and J gave up 4 bases, with 11 bases separating them. CDR3 amino acids: CASSLGVGTGELFF. As DNA, the CDR3 is TGTGCCAGTAGTCTTGGGGTTGGCACCGGGGAGCTGTTTTTT.

By sample fraction, this clone is large (0.1 to 1%). The chain employs TRBV28 and TRBJ1-3, with D hard to call. CDR1 is MDHEN and CDR2 is SYDVKM in the germline V gene. CDR3 length: 13 amino acids. The V end was cut by 2 bases, the J end by 8 bases, with 10 bases between. The CDR3 loop is CASSLAAVDTIYF. In nucleotides, the CDR3 is TGTGCCAGCAGTTTAGCAGCAGTGGACACCATATATTTT. The whole variable domain, remainder taken from reference TRBV28 and TRBJ1-3, is DVKVTQSSRYLVKRTGEKVFLECVQDMDHENMFWYRQDPGLGLRLIYFSYDVKMKEKGDIPEGYSVSREKKERFSLILESASTNQTSMYLCASSLAAVDTIYFGEGSWLTVV.

The J gene is TRBJ2-6, the V gene TRBV18; the D gene is possibly TRBD1 (6 bases). Germline CDR1 reads KGHSH; CDR2 reads LQKENI. V shed 4 bases and J shed 0 bases, with 31 bases lying between them. The CDR3 runs 23 residues. CDR3 sequence: CASSLIPPSRGIGPNSGANVLTF. Written as DNA, the CDR3 is TGTGCCAGCTCACTAATCCCCCCTTCGAGGGGGATCGGTCCGAACTCTGGGGCCAACGTCCTGACTTTC.

This clone qualifies as medium-sized. This chain uses TRBV23-1 with TRBJ1-1; D is possibly TRBD1 (5 bases). TRBV23-1 is noted as an ORF with a role that remains uncertain. The CDR3 sequence is 14 residues long. Trimming pared 6 bases from V and 6 bases from J, leaving 17 bases between. As DNA, the CDR3 is TGCGCCAGCAGCAGATGGGGGTGGGTGGCTGAAGCTTTCTTT. Protein product: CASSRWGWVAEAFF.

Written as DNA, the CDR3 is TGTGCCAGCAGCCCGGGACTAGCGGGGGACAGCTCCTACGAGCAGTACTTC. It is translated as CASSPGLAGDSSYEQYF. V usage is TRBV2 and J usage is TRBJ2-7; TRBD2 matches 14 bases. V lost 6 bases to trimming and J lost 0 bases; unmatched junction nucleotides: 7. CDR3 length: 17 residues. Germline-derived CDR1 and CDR2 are SNHLY and FYNNEI. The full variable domain, its missing parts supplied by reference TRBV2 and TRBJ2-7, is EPEVTQTPSHQVTQMGQEVILRCVPISNHLYFYWYRQILGQKVEFLVSFYNNEISEKSEIFDDQFSVERPDGSNFTLKIRSTKLEDSAMYFCASSPGLAGDSSYEQYFGPGTRLTVT.

CDR3 in amino acids: CASSLRQFQETQYF. Here the CDR3 DNA reads TGTGCCAGCAGCTTAAGACAATTCCAAGAGACCCAGTACTTC. The gene calls are TRBV11-3 and TRBJ2-5; no reliable D call. The CDR3 is made up of 14 amino acids. Germline CDR1 is SGHNT and CDR2 is YENEEA. V was cut by 2 bases and J by 1 base, with 8 bases left in between.

This clone qualifies as large. V gene TRBV6-8 combines with J gene TRBJ2-3; D is possibly TRBD2 (6 bases). CDR1 MNHGY and CDR2 SAAAGT come from the germline V gene. Deletions cut 6 bases from V and 8 bases from J, with 21 bases between. The CDR3 has 15 amino acids. The CDR3 bases are TGTGCCAGCAGCAGTGGACCTAGCGCCCAGGTTACGCAGTATTTT. Residues: CASSSGPSAQVTQYF.

The chain carries TRBV9 and TRBJ2-3, with D perhaps TRBD1 (6 bases). Between the trimmed V and J ends, which lost 1 base and 7 bases, there was a span of 13 bases. CDR3 length: 14 residues. The germline V gene encodes CDR1 SGDLS and CDR2 YYNGEE. This CDR3 reads CASSVPTGRNTQYF. CDR3 nucleotides: TGTGCCAGCAGCGTACCTACAGGGCGAAATACGCAGTATTTT. Full variable domain (outside the CDR3, taken from reference TRBV9 and TRBJ2-3): DSGVTQTPKHLITATGQRVTLRCSPRSGDLSVYWYQQSLDQGLQFLIQYYNGEERAKGNILERFSAQQFPDLHSELNLSSLELGDSALYFCASSVPTGRNTQYFGPGTRLTVL.

This clone was counted a few times. The CDR3 DNA is TGTGCCAGCAGTTACTCGTGGATGACGGCCACTCTCGCAGATACGCAGTATTTT. Amino acids: CASSYSWMTATLADTQYF. The J gene is TRBJ2-3, the V gene TRBV6-8; no definite D call. CDR1 and CDR2 from the germline V gene are MNHGY and SAAAGT. V was shortened by 0 bases and J by 4 bases, with 20 bases between the two germline ends. The CDR3 runs to 18 residues.

By its share, this clone is large. The chain is built from TRBV1 and TRBJ2-2; the table names TRBD2, a call not compared with the DNA. TRBV1 is designated a pseudogene. The CDR3 is 14 amino acids. Here the CDR3 reads CTSRYHYNTGELFF. For the CDR3, the DNA is TGCACCAGCAGATACCACTACAACACCGGGGAGCTGTTTTTT.

This clone was observed a handful of times. The gene calls are TRBV6-8 and TRBJ1-1; D may be TRBD1 (5 bases). V was trimmed by 5 bases and J by 1 base, leaving 11 bases between them. The CDR3 runs to 14 residues. CDR1 and CDR2 (germline): MNHGY, SAAAGT. The DNA for the CDR3 is TGTGCCAGCAGTCCCGGACATGCGAACACTGAAGCTTTCTTT. Translation: CASSPGHANTEAFF.